Listed below are T cell receptor beta chains from one sample, sequenced in a study of cytomegalovirus exposure and HLA in healthy donors. Clones were sequenced by immunoSEQ multiplex PCR, and TCRdb holds only the in-frame ones, with some missing. Of around 150,000 clones listed, 80% to 90% are singletons. Sequencing was done on a sample of PBMCs. The source of these receptors is a woman aged 35 to 49 in good health and CMV-seropositive. Each CDR3 is given with its conserved first and last residue. The D gene is left open where the match is weak. The listing skips clone size in some rows; elsewhere it reads once, few, many or a size class.

TRBV11-2	TRBJ1-1	NA	NA	16	CASTYSGSAMNTEAFF	TGTGCCAGCACCTATTCAGGGTCTGCTATGAACACTGAAGCTTTCTTT
TRBV5-6	TRBJ2-7	NA	NA	13	CASSPVVSYEQYF	TGTGCCAGCAGCCCCGTGGTCTCCTACGAGCAGTACTTC
TRBV19	TRBJ1-1	NA	NA	12	CASSIVDGGAFF	TGTGCCAGTAGTATAGTTGACGGAGGAGCTTTCTTT
TRBV27	TRBJ2-2	NA	NA	13	CASSPLSAGELFF	TGTGCCAGCAGTCCCCTCAGCGCCGGGGAGCTGTTTTTT
TRBV7-9	TRBJ1-4	NA	NA	14	CASSVWGLDEKLFF	TGTGCCAGCAGCGTCTGGGGGCTTGATGAAAAACTGTTTTTT
TRBV2	TRBJ1-2	NA	NA	14	CASSESGGNYGYTF	TGTGCCAGCAGTGAAAGCGGTGGGAACTATGGCTACACCTTC
TRBV2	TRBJ2-3	once	TRBD2	15	CASSGTSGSSYTQYF	TGTGCCAGCAGTGGGACTAGCGGGAGTTCATATACGCAGTATTTT
TRBV21-1	TRBJ2-1	NA	NA	18	CASSARDSSKFPYNEQFF	TGTGCCAGCAGCGCGCGGGACAGTTCGAAGTTCCCTTACAATGAGCAGTTCTTC
TRBV28	TRBJ1-5	few	TRBD1	15	CASRRDSYSNQPQHF	TGTGCCAGCAGGAGGGACAGTTATAGCAATCAGCCCCAGCATTTT
TRBV30	TRBJ1-4	NA	NA	12	CACSEMGDKLFF	TGTGCCTGTTCCGAGATGGGAGATAAACTGTTTTTT
TRBV28	TRBJ1-5	NA	NA	17	CASSLWGGAGGNQPQHF	TGTGCCAGCAGTTTATGGGGGGGCGCGGGAGGCAATCAGCCCCAGCATTTT
TRBV29-1	TRBJ1-5	NA	TRBD1	13	CSVKAGQDQPQHF	TGCAGCGTTAAGGCTGGACAGGATCAGCCCCAGCATTTT
TRBV7-8	TRBJ2-5	NA	TRBD2	18	CASSSPGLAGQPQETQYF	TGTGCCAGCAGCTCGCCGGGACTAGCGGGGCAACCCCAAGAGACCCAGTACTTC
TRBV19	TRBJ2-6	NA	NA	14	CASKGDPGANVLTF	TGTGCCAGTAAGGGGGATCCTGGGGCCAACGTCCTGACTTTC
TRBV28	TRBJ1-5	NA	NA	16	CASTHPFKGSNQPQHF	TGTGCCAGCACCCACCCTTTTAAGGGGAGCAATCAGCCCCAGCATTTT
TRBV27	TRBJ2-3	NA	NA	14	CASSSSVGGDTQYF	TGTGCCAGCAGTTCCAGCGTCGGGGGAGATACGCAGTATTTT
TRBV6-4	TRBJ1-5	NA	NA	14	CASSDLESNQPQHF	TGTGCCAGCAGTGACTTAGAGAGCAATCAGCCCCAGCATTTT
TRBV28	TRBJ2-7	NA	NA	14	CASSFSGQTGEQYF	TGTGCCAGCAGTTTTTCGGGACAAACCGGCGAGCAGTACTTC
TRBV19	TRBJ2-7	NA	TRBD2	15	CASSPGNSGGNEQYF	TGTGCCAGTAGTCCCGGTAATAGCGGGGGTAACGAGCAGTACTTC
TRBV15	TRBJ2-2	NA	TRBD2	14	CATSRGLAGGELFF	TGTGCCACCAGCAGGGGACTAGCGGGCGGGGAGCTGTTTTTT
TRBV7-9	TRBJ1-1	NA	TRBD1	15	CASSARDRGNTEAFF	TGTGCCAGCAGCGCCCGGGACAGGGGAAACACTGAAGCTTTCTTT
TRBV7-2	TRBJ2-3	once	TRBD2	14	CASTPGLATDTQYF	TGTGCCAGCACCCCGGGACTAGCCACAGATACGCAGTATTTT
TRBV2	TRBJ2-5	once	TRBD2	15	CASSGEGLGLKTQYF	TGTGCCAGCAGTGGAGAAGGACTAGGTTTGAAGACCCAGTACTTC
TRBV6-5	TRBJ1-2	few	TRBD1	15	CASSYFGTGGGGYTF	TGTGCCAGCAGTTACTTTGGGACAGGGGGCGGCGGCTACACCTTC
TRBV28	TRBJ1-2	NA	TRBD1	13	CASSFVGQNGYTF	TGTGCCAGCAGTTTTGTGGGACAGAATGGCTACACCTTC
TRBV29-1	TRBJ1-1	NA	TRBD1	17	CSVDIRQGAGMNTEAFF	TGCAGCGTTGATATTAGACAGGGGGCCGGAATGAACACTGAAGCTTTCTTT
TRBV6-6	TRBJ1-3	few	TRBD1	13	CASRRDRTDTIYF	TGTGCCAGCAGGCGGGACAGGACGGACACCATATATTTT
TRBV5-5	TRBJ1-3	NA	NA	13	CASSLGQGNTIYF	TGTGCCAGCAGCTTGGGACAGGGAAACACCATATATTTT
TRBV28	TRBJ1-3	NA	TRBD1	14	CASSPGGSGNTIYF	TGTGCCAGCAGTCCAGGGGGTTCAGGAAACACCATATATTTT
TRBV13	TRBJ2-6	NA	TRBD1	17	CASSGRDRAGGANVLTF	TGTGCCAGCAGCGGCCGGGACAGGGCGGGTGGGGCCAACGTCCTGACTTTC
TRBV28	TRBJ2-3	NA	TRBD2	17	CASSLASGGPAGDTQYF	TGTGCCAGCAGTTTGGCTAGCGGGGGTCCCGCGGGAGATACGCAGTATTTT
TRBV5-4	TRBJ2-7	NA	TRBD2	15	CASSLVASGAYEQYF	TGCGCCAGCAGCTTGGTGGCTAGCGGTGCCTACGAGCAGTACTTC
TRBV7-2	TRBJ2-7	few	NA	14	CASSPRDNSYEQYF	TGTGCCAGCAGCCCCCGGGACAACTCCTACGAGCAGTACTTC
TRBV30	TRBJ2-7	NA	TRBD1	12	CASGTGGYEQYF	TGTGCCTCCGGGACAGGGGGCTACGAGCAGTACTTC